The 21 T cell receptor beta chains below all came from one sample that was sequenced in a study of STAT5B mutations in CD4+ large granular lymphocyte leukemia. Clones were sequenced by immunoSEQ multiplex PCR, and TCRdb holds only the in-frame ones, with some missing. The sample yields some 30,000 clones, approximately 76% seen once. Sequencing input: CD4+ T cells from blood buffy coats. The origin of the receptors is a human donor in good health.

The rearrangement uses TRBV6-5 and TRBJ1-4, with D possibly being TRBD1 (6 bases). The CDR3 totals 14 residues. The germline V gene encodes CDR1 MNHEY and CDR2 SVGAGI. The CDR3 nucleotides are TGTGCTAGCGGGGACAAGGGTTCGAAGGCTAAACTGTTTTTT. Residues: CASGDKGSKAKLFF.

The chain employs TRBV4-2 and TRBJ2-5; 14 positions agree with TRBD2. Trimming cost V 1 base and J 5 bases; bases outside gene matches: 3. In germline, CDR1 is LGHNA, CDR2 YNFKEQ. This CDR3 is built from 16 residues. The CDR3 bases are TGTGCCAGCAGCCAAGGGACTAGCGGGGGGATGGAGACCCAGTACTTC. Translating it yields CASSQGTSGGMETQYF.

This chain joins TRBV2 and TRBJ2-5; D call uncertain. Germline loops: CDR1 SNHLY, CDR2 FYNNEI. Trimming removed 7 bases at V and 4 bases at J, with 7 bases between. The length of the CDR3 is 11 residues. CDR3 region: CASTVTETQYF. In nucleotides, the CDR3 is TGTGCCAGCACCGTAACAGAGACCCAGTACTTC.

This clone was recorded a few times. The chain employs TRBV30 and TRBJ1-6; D may be TRBD1 (5 bases). Germline assignment: CDR1 GTSNPN and CDR2 SVGIG (reference sequence). The CDR3 has 11 amino acids. V was shortened by 5 bases and J by 9 bases, with 8 bases between the two germline ends. CDR3 protein: CAWSQGSPLHF. In DNA, the CDR3 is TGTGCCTGGTCGCAGGGTTCACCCCTCCACTTT.

The chain recombines TRBV2 with TRBJ1-5; D possibly corresponds to TRBD1 (6 bases). The V end lost 6 bases, the J end lost 6 bases, and 24 bases lay between the germline ends. In germline, CDR1 is SNHLY, CDR2 FYNNEI. CDR3 size: 17 residues. Here the CDR3 reads CASSAGHSGDRSQPQHF. The CDR3 DNA reads as TGTGCCAGCAGCGCGGGACATTCGGGGGATCGGAGTCAGCCCCAGCATTTT.

The J gene is TRBJ1-4, the V gene TRBV7-3; perhaps TRBD1 as D (5 bases). The CDR3 spans 15 residues. Trimming pared 5 bases from V and 0 bases from J, leaving 10 bases between. Germline CDR1 is SGHTA and CDR2 is FQGTGA. Here the CDR3 DNA reads TGTGCCAGCAGCCCAACAGGTGCAACTAATGAAAAACTGTTTTTT. Translated, it gives CASSPTGATNEKLFF.

This chain joins TRBV6-1 and TRBJ1-2; a possible D gene is TRBD1 (5 bases). CDR1 and CDR2 (germline): MNHNS, SASEGT. CDR3 length: 13 amino acids. V gave up 6 bases and J gave up 2 bases, with 10 bases separating them. CDR3 nucleotide sequence: TGTGCCAGCAGGGACAAGGGGAACTATGGCTACACCTTC. Translation gives CASRDKGNYGYTF.

This chain links TRBV9 with TRBJ2-5; 11 bases agree with TRBD2. Germline-derived CDR1 and CDR2 are SGDLS and YYNGEE. The CDR3 is 17 amino acids. The J segment lost 2 bases and the V segment lost 4 bases, leaving 10 bases of the junction unmatched. CDR3 sequence: CASSWGSSGGTQETQYF. CDR3 in DNA: TGTGCCAGCAGCTGGGGGTCTAGCGGGGGGACTCAAGAGACCCAGTACTTC.

The chain carries TRBV28 and TRBJ1-6, with D unclear. Germline V lookup: CDR1 MDHEN, CDR2 SYDVKM. CDR3 length equals 14 residues. V was shortened by 3 bases and J by 7 bases, with 10 bases between the two germline ends. The CDR3 here is CASSFFQVNSPLHF. Written as DNA, the CDR3 is TGTGCCAGCAGTTTTTTTCAGGTCAATTCACCCCTCCACTTT.

This clone was seen once. The chain joins TRBV27 to TRBJ2-7; tentatively, D is TRBD1 (6 bases). This CDR3 has 14 amino acids. CDR1 and CDR2 (germline): MNHEY, SMNVEV (reference sequence). Trimming took off 3 bases at V and 3 bases at J, with 12 bases between the two ends. CDR3 amino acids: CASSFSGQNYEQYF. The CDR3 coding sequence is TGTGCCAGCAGTTTCTCCGGACAGAACTACGAGCAGTACTTC.

The V gene is TRBV19, the J gene TRBJ2-3, with 8 bases identical to TRBD2. This CDR3 region has 12 residues. Germline CDR1 LNHDA, CDR2 SQIVND (reference sequence). V lost 10 bases, J lost 1 base, and 1 base stayed unmatched. CDR3 sequence: CATGRGTDTQYF. CDR3 in DNA: TGTGCCACCGGGAGGGGCACAGATACGCAGTATTTT.

The genes are TRBV4-1 and TRBJ2-7; the match to TRBD1 covers 10 bases. CDR1 MGHRA and CDR2 YSYEKL come from the germline V gene. Trimming at V came to 2 bases and at J to 7 bases, leaving 8 bases not matched to a gene. The CDR3 runs 15 residues. CDR3 sequence: CASSQRDRGRGEQYF. The DNA for the CDR3 is TGCGCCAGCAGCCAACGCGACAGGGGGCGGGGAGAGCAGTACTTC.

This clone was recorded a few times. The J gene is TRBJ1-2, the V gene TRBV7-3, with TRBD1 matching 8 bases. CDR3 size: 12 residues. V trimming: 5 bases; J trimming: 7 bases; junction bases outside the gene matches: 3. Germline-derived CDR1 and CDR2 are SGHTA and FQGTGA. The CDR3 is CASSKGQGGYTF. CDR3 sequence (DNA): TGTGCCAGCAGCAAAGGACAGGGTGGCTACACCTTC.

The J gene is TRBJ1-2, the V gene TRBV2, with D tentatively TRBD1 (6 bases). There are 13 residues in the CDR3. Trimming took 6 bases from V and 8 from J, leaving 16 bases between them. The V gene's germline CDR1 is SNHLY and CDR2 FYNNEI. CDR3 nucleotide sequence: TGTGCCAGCAGCGTTACAGGGTTTGGCGGCTACACCTTC. Amino acid sequence: CASSVTGFGGYTF. The full variable domain, its missing parts supplied by reference TRBV2 and TRBJ1-2, is EPEVTQTPSHQVTQMGQEVILRCVPISNHLYFYWYRQILGQKVEFLVSFYNNEISEKSEIFDDQFSVERPDGSNFTLKIRSTKLEDSAMYFCASSVTGFGGYTFGSGTRLTVV.

The rearrangement joins TRBV5-8 to TRBJ2-7, with 12 bases that match TRBD1. Per germline, CDR1 SGHTS and CDR2 YDEGEE. The trim removed 4 bases at V and 5 bases at J, leaving 4 bases unmatched. The CDR3 runs 14 residues. In DNA, the CDR3 is TGTGCCAGCAGCCGCGGGACAGGGGGCCACGAGCAGTACTTC. Its protein product is CASSRGTGGHEQYF. Based on the CDR3 plus reference TRBV5-8 and TRBJ2-7, the full variable domain is EAGVTQSPTHLIKTRGQQATLRCSPISGHTSVYWYQQALGLGLQFLLWYDEGEERNRGNFPPRFSGRQFPNYSSELNVNALELEDSALYLCASSRGTGGHEQYFGPGTRLTVT.

The V gene is TRBV5-1, the J gene TRBJ1-1, with D hard to call. Trimming pared 0 bases from V and 2 bases from J, leaving 8 bases between. Looked up from germline, CDR1 is SGHRS and CDR2 is YFSETQ. This CDR3 contains 14 residues. As DNA, the CDR3 is TGCGCCAGCAGCTTGGGGGAAGGAAACACTGAAGCTTTCTTT. It translates to CASSLGEGNTEAFF. Using reference TRBV5-1 and TRBJ1-1 for the parts outside the CDR3, the full variable domain is KAGVTQTPRYLIKTRGQQVTLSCSPISGHRSVSWYQQTPGQGLQFLFEYFSETQRNKGNFPGRFSGRQFSNSRSEMNVSTLELGDSALYLCASSLGEGNTEAFFGQGTRLTVV.

This chain uses TRBV2 with TRBJ1-2, with D tentatively TRBD1 (6 bases). Germline V lookup: CDR1 SNHLY, CDR2 FYNNEI. V lost 4 bases, J lost 4 bases, and 10 bases lay in between. The CDR3 is 13 amino acids. The CDR3 spells CASSVDSFYGYTF. Written as DNA, the CDR3 is TGTGCCAGCAGTGTGGACAGCTTCTATGGCTACACCTTC.

V usage is TRBV29-1 and J usage is TRBJ1-1; weak D call: TRBD1 (6 bases). Trimming took 0 bases from V and 5 from J, leaving 13 bases between them. Germline values: CDR1 SQVTM, CDR2 ANQGSEA. The CDR3 spans 14 residues. The chain's CDR3 is CSVEDRRGGTEAFF. CDR3 nucleotides: TGCAGCGTTGAAGATCGCAGGGGAGGGACTGAAGCTTTCTTT.

The chain carries TRBV29-1 and TRBJ1-2, with 7 bases identical to TRBD1. From germline, CDR1 is SQVTM and CDR2 ANQGSEA. The CDR3 sequence is 12 residues long. J lost 4 bases, V lost 3 bases, and 2 bases had no gene match. Written as DNA, the CDR3 is TGCAGCGTTGACGGACAGGCCTATGGCTACACCTTC. Its translation is CSVDGQAYGYTF.

This sequence joins TRBV9 and TRBJ2-7; D could derive from TRBD1 or TRBD2 (5 bases each). V gave up 4 bases and J gave up 9 bases, with 23 bases separating them. Looked up from germline, CDR1 is SGDLS and CDR2 is YYNGEE. This CDR3 contains 15 residues. This chain's CDR3 is CASSPGSVPSGRQYF. CDR3 DNA sequence: TGTGCCAGCAGCCCAGGTTCCGTCCCCTCGGGGCGGCAGTACTTC.

CDR3 in amino acids: CASRRTGMQFF. The CDR3, as DNA: TGTGCCAGCAGGCGTACGGGGATGCAGTTCTTC. The rearrangement uses TRBV2 and TRBJ2-1, with a possible D match to TRBD2 (5 bases). The CDR3 has 11 residues. Germline lookup yields CDR1 SNHLY and CDR2 FYNNEI. Between the trimmed V and J ends, which lost 6 bases and 12 bases, there was a span of 12 bases.